The subject of this entry is one T cell receptor (beta chain). Its antigen is currently unknown. CDR1 LNHDA and CDR2 SQIVND come from the germline V gene (reference sequence). Between the trimmed V and J ends, which lost 5 bases and 3 bases, there was a span of 11 bases. This CDR3 is 14 amino acids long. Repertoires were generated with immunoSEQ multiplex PCR, while TCRdb's copy carries only in-frame clones and drops some. The top ten hold under 4% of the sample, which has more than 110,000 clones, 90% to 95% seen once. This sample is part of a study of T cell responses to AZD1222 COVID-19 vaccine. Broader study findings: The breadth and depth of Spike-specific TCRs increased once two AZD1222 doses had been given.

The specimen was peripheral blood, collected on day 0 of AZD1222 vaccination. This chain uses TRBV19 with TRBJ1-5, with no clear D. The receptor was derived from an adult in good health. As DNA, the CDR3 is TGTGCCAGTAGTTTCCGGGCCCTCAATCAGCCCCAGCATTTT. Its protein is CASSFRALNQPQHF.